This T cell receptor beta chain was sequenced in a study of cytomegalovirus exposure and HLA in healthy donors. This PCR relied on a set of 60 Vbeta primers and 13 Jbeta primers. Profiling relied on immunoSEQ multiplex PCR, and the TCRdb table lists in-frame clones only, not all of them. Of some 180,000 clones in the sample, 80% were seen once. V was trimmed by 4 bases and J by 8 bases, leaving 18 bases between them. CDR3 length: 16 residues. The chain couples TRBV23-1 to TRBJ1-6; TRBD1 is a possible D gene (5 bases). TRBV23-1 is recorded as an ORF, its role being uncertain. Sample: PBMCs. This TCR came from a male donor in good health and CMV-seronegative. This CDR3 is CASSLGPFVLDSPLHF. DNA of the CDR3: TGCGCCAGCAGTCTGGGGCCCTTTGTTCTGGATTCACCCCTCCACTTT.